This T cell receptor (beta chain) appears in the sequencing data of a study of shared clonotypes between healthy human individuals. The test was conducted at deep level. The method was immunoSEQ multiplex PCR; TCRdb's version includes in-frame clones alone and lacks a portion of them. The sample includes some 2,100,000 clones, around 95% of them seen just once. Sequencing was performed on naive CD4+ T cells sorted from blood. Subset indicated: CD45RA+ positively selected. The source of this sequence is a man in his late teens or twenties in good health.

The CDR3 is CASSRLPQVISGYTF. The CDR3 region has the DNA TGCGCCAGCAGCCGCCTCCCTCAGGTTATCTCTGGCTACACCTTC. This sequence joins TRBV4-1 and TRBJ1-2; D ambiguous. This CDR3 spans 15 amino acids. Germline loops: CDR1 MGHRA, CDR2 YSYEKL. V dropped 4 bases and J dropped 7 bases, with 19 bases sitting between them.